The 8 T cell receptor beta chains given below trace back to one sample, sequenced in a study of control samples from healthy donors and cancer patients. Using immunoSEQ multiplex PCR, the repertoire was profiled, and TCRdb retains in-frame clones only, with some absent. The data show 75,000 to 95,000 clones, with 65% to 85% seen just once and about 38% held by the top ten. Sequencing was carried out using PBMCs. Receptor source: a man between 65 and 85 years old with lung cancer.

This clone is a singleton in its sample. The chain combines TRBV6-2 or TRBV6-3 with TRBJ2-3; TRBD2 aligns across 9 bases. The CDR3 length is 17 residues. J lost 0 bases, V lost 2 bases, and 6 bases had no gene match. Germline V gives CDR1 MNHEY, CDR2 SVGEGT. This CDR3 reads CASSYGTSWQSTDTQYF. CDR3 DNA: TGTGCCAGCAGTTACGGGACTAGCTGGCAGAGCACAGATACGCAGTATTTT.

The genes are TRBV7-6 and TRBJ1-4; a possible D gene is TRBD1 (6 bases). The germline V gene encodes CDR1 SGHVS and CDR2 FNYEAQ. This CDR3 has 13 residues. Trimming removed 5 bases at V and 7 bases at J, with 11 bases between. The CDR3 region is CASSRQQGEKLFF. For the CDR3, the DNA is TGTGCCAGCAGCCGACAACAGGGTGAAAAACTGTTTTTT.

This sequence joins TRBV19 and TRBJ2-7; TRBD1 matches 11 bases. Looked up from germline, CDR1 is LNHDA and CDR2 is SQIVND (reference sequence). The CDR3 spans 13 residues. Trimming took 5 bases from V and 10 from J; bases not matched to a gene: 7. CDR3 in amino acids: CASSAGQGGSQYF. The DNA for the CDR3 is TGTGCCAGTAGTGCGGGACAGGGGGGTTCTCAGTACTTC. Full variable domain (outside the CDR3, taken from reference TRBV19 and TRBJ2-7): DGGITQSPKYLFRKEGQNVTLSCEQNLNHDAMYWYRQDPGQGLRLIYYSQIVNDFQKGDIAEGYSVSREKKESFPLTVTSAQKNPTAFYLCASSAGQGGSQYFGPGTRLTVT.

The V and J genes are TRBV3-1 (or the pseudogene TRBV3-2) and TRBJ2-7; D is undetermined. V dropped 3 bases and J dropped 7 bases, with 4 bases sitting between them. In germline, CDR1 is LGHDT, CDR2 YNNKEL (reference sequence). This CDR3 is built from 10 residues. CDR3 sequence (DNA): TGTGCCAGCAGCCATCAGGAGCAGTACTTC. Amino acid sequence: CASSHQEQYF.

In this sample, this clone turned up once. CDR3 loop: CASGQGNTIYF. DNA for the CDR3: TGCGCCAGCGGACAGGGAAACACCATATATTTT. The rearrangement links TRBV10-1 to TRBJ1-3, with D possibly TRBD1 on 6 matching bases. Germline V lookup: CDR1 WNHNN, CDR2 SYGVQD (reference sequence). This CDR3 is built from 11 residues. The V and J ends lost 8 bases and 4 bases respectively, with 6 bases between them.

The CDR3 is CASSPTGQGQETQYF. CDR3 in DNA: TGCGCCAGCAGCCCGACCGGACAGGGGCAAGAGACCCAGTACTTC. The V and J genes are TRBV5-1 and TRBJ2-5, with 9 bases that match TRBD1. J lost 2 bases, V lost 4 bases, and 6 bases had no gene match. The germline CDR1 and CDR2 sequences are SGHRS and YFSETQ. This CDR3 spans 15 amino acids.

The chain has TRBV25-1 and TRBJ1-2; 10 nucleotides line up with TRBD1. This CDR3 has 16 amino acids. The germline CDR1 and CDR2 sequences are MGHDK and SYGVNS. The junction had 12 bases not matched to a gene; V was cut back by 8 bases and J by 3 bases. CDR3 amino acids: CASSGTGEGSHYGYTF. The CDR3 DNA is TGTGCCAGCTCCGGGACAGGGGAGGGAAGCCACTATGGCTACACCTTC.

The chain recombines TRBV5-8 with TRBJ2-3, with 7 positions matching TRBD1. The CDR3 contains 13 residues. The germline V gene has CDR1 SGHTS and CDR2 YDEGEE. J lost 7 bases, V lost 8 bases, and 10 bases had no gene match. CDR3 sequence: CASRDRRLNTQYF. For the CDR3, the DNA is TGTGCCAGTCGGGACAGACGACTTAATACGCAGTATTTT.